These T cell receptor beta chains were read from a single sample in a study of neoadjuvant anti-PD-1 for oral cavity cancer. TCRdb keeps only in-frame clones here, not all; method: immunoSEQ multiplex PCR. The table has roughly 7,800 clones, approximately 60% seen once. The sample consisted of PBMCs, taken after nivolumab (anti-PD-1) treatment. These receptors were obtained from a person aged 40 to 85 with oral cavity squamous cell carcinoma. The CDR3 runs from the conserved cysteine through the conserved F or W. A D gene is named only where the DNA matches it firmly. For some rows the clone size is stated as once, few or many, or as a class when expanded; others skip it.

>TRBV28|15|TRBJ2-3|TRBD1|.
TGTGCCAGCGGCGTCCGACAGGGACACACAGATACGCAGTATTTT
CASGVRQGHTDTQYF
>TRBV7-2|18|TRBJ2-1|.|.
TGTGCCAGCAGCTTAGAGAAGGGGAGTGGAAGGGCGGTGAATGAGCAGTTCTTC
CASSLEKGSGRAVNEQFF
>TRBV9|18|TRBJ1-6|.|few
TGTGCCAGCAGCCCGACCCCGGGTGCCCCCGGGAGGAATTCACCCCTCCACTTT
CASSPTPGAPGRNSPLHF
>TRBV19|14|TRBJ2-7|.|once
TGTGCCAGTAGTCCCGGGACGGTTGGCTACGAGCAGTACTTC
CASSPGTVGYEQYF
>TRBV7-2|15|TRBJ2-1|TRBD1|few
TGTGCCAGCAGCCCCGGGACAGGGAATTACAATGAGCAGTTCTTC
CASSPGTGNYNEQFF
>TRBV19|12|TRBJ2-1|.|.
TGTGCCAGTAGAGAGGGAATTGATGAGCAGTTCTTC
CASREGIDEQFF
>TRBV6-5|15|TRBJ1-5|.|.
TGTGCCAGCAGTCTAGGCAGTCAACGATCTCAGCCCCAGCATTTT
CASSLGSQRSQPQHF
>TRBV7-2|14|TRBJ1-1|.|few
TGTGCCAGCAGCTCGGCCGGACAGATAACTGAAGCTTTCTTT
CASSSAGQITEAFF
>TRBV5-1|16|TRBJ1-5|.|.
TGCGCCAGCAGCCCCGATACGGGGGGGGGCAATCAGCCCCAGCATTTT
CASSPDTGGGNQPQHF
>TRBV29-1|14|TRBJ2-2|TRBD1|once
TGCAGCGTTGAAGTGAACAGGGGGTCGGGGGAGCTGTTTTTT
CSVEVNRGSGELFF
>TRBV7-2|14|TRBJ2-5|.|.
TGTGCCAGCAGCCACAGGAGGGTCTCGGAGACCCAGTACTTC
CASSHRRVSETQYF